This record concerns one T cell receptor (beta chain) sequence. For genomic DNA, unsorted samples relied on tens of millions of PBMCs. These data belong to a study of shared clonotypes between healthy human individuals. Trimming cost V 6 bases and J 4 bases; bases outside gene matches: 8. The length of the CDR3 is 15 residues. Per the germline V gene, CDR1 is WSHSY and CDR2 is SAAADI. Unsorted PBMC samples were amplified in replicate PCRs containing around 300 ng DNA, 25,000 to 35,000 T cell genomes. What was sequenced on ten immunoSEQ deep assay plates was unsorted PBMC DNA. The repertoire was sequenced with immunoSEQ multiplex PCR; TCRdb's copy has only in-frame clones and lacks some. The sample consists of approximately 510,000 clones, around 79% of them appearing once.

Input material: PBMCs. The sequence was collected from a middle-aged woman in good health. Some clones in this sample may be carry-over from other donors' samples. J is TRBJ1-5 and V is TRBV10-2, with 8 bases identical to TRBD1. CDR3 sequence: CASRPGGAGNQPQHF. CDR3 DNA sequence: TGCGCCAGCAGACCAGGGGGCGCGGGGAATCAGCCCCAGCATTTT.